This T cell receptor (beta chain) was documented in a study of neoadjuvant nivolumab and ipilimumab in lung cancer. This CDR3 comprises 12 residues. Trimming took 3 bases from V and 7 from J, leaving 7 bases between them. CDR1 is MGHDK, CDR2 SYGVNS, per germline. Libraries were prepared by immunoSEQ multiplex PCR; TCRdb keeps only in-frame clonotypes and omits some of them. The data contain about 13,000 clones, 55% to 70% of them seen just once; the ten biggest clones take up approximately 25%. The gene calls are TRBV25-1 and TRBJ2-1; unclear D gene. Sequences were derived from peripheral blood, sampled after neoadjuvant nivolumab, alone or with ipilimumab, at or shortly before surgery. The clonotype comes from an adult with non-small cell lung cancer. The CDR3 nucleotides are TGTGCCAGCAGTGACGGCCGGAATGAGCAGTTCTTC. Translation: CASSDGRNEQFF.